The 7 T cell receptor beta chains given below trace back to one sample, sequenced in a study of shared clonotypes between healthy human individuals. The assay was immunoSEQ multiplex PCR, and TCRdb's table has in-frame clones only and misses some. This sample has over 2 million clones, with roughly 95% found just once. Sequences were obtained from naive CD4+ T cells sorted from blood. Documented subset: CD45RA+ positively selected. All receptors derive from a man aged 18 to 30 in good health.

The V gene is TRBV7-6, the J gene TRBJ1-1; the D gene is possibly TRBD1 (6 bases). The germline CDR1 and CDR2 sequences are SGHVS and FNYEAQ. The CDR3 runs 13 residues. The V end was cut by 9 bases, the J end by 0 bases, with 11 bases between. The CDR3 DNA is TGTGCCAGTGGACAGTTGATGAACACTGAAGCTTTCTTT. The encoded protein is CASGQLMNTEAFF.

The V and J genes are TRBV11-2 and TRBJ2-2; D unclear. Germline V CDR1 and CDR2: SGHAT, FQNNGV. With 8 bases removed from V and 7 bases from J, the gap between germline ends came to 8 bases. This CDR3 region has 11 residues. CDR3 nucleotide sequence: TGTGCCAGCCAAGGGCACGGGGAGCTGTTTTTT. The encoded protein is CASQGHGELFF.

Details on this clone: Different DNA sequences within this sample yield the same CDR3. DNA for the CDR3: TGTGCCAGTAGCCCAGGGAGCTCCTATAATTCACCCCTCCACTTT. It specifies CASSPGSSYNSPLHF. The genes are TRBV19 and TRBJ1-6; D is possibly TRBD1 (5 bases). CDR1 is LNHDA, CDR2 SQIVND, per germline (reference sequence). Trimming shortened V by 6 bases and J by 0 bases, and 9 bases separated the two germline ends. This CDR3 spans 15 amino acids.

The rearrangement links TRBV19 to TRBJ2-1, with 8 bases matching TRBD2. Germline trimming cut 10 bases from V and 2 bases from J; bases unmatched to any gene: 7. Per the germline V gene, CDR1 is LNHDA and CDR2 is SQIVND (reference sequence). The CDR3 sequence is 14 residues long. The CDR3 spells CATKREFTYNEQFF. The CDR3 DNA follows: TGTGCCACGAAGCGGGAGTTCACCTACAATGAGCAGTTCTTC.

This chain connects TRBV6-6 to TRBJ1-3; TRBD1 might be the D (5 bases). Trimming took 5 bases from V and 3 from J, leaving 14 bases between them. The germline gives CDR1 MNHNY, CDR2 SVGAGI (reference sequence). CDR3 length equals 15 residues. CDR3 DNA sequence: TGTGCCAGCAGTAAAATTAGGGACGATGGAAACACCATATATTTT. As protein: CASSKIRDDGNTIYF.

The chain uses TRBV7-2 and TRBJ2-2; 7 bases agree with TRBD2. The J segment lost 5 bases and the V segment lost 7 bases, leaving 10 bases of the junction unmatched. CDR1 SGHTA and CDR2 FQGNSA come from the germline V gene. This CDR3 is 15 amino acids long. CDR3 residues: CASTVFGEGTGELFF. The CDR3, as DNA: TGTGCCAGCACCGTCTTCGGGGAGGGGACCGGGGAGCTGTTTTTT.

The chain employs TRBV11-3 and TRBJ2-7, with D hard to call. Germline assignment: CDR1 SGHNT and CDR2 YENEEA. The CDR3 length is 14 residues. Trimming removed 1 base at V and 5 bases at J, with 12 bases between. In DNA form, the CDR3 reads TGTGCCAGCAGCTTAGTAGGCAGTGACCACGAGCAGTACTTC. Residues: CASSLVGSDHEQYF.